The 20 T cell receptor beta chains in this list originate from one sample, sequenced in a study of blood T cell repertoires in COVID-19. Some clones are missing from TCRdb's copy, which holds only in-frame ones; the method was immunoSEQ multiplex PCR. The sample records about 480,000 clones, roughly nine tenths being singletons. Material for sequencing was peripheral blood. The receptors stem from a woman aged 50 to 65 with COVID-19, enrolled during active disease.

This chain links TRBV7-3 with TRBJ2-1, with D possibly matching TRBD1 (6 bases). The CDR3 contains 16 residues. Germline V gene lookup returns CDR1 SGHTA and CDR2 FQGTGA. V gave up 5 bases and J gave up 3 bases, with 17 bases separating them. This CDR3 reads CASSPGGGRVYNEQFF. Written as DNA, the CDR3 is TGTGCCAGCAGCCCGGGTGGGGGCAGGGTCTACAATGAGCAGTTCTTC. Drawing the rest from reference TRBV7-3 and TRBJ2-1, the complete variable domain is GAGVSQTPSNKVTEKGKYVELRCDPISGHTALYWYRQSLGQGPEFLIYFQGTGAADDSGLPNDRFFAVRPEGSVSTLKIQRTERGDSAVYLCASSPGGGRVYNEQFFGPGTRLTVL.

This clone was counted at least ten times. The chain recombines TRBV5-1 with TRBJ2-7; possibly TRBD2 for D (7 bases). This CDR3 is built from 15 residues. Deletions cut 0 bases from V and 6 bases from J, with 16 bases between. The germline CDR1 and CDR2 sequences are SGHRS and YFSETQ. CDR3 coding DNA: TGCGCCAGCAGCTTGGCATCCGGGGGGCTGGGCGAGCAGTACTTC. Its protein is CASSLASGGLGEQYF.

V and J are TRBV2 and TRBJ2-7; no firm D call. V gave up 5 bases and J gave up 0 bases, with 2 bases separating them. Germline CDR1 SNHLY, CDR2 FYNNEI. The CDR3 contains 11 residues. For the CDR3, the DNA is TGTGCCAGCAGTTACTCCTACGAGCAGTACTTC. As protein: CASSYSYEQYF.

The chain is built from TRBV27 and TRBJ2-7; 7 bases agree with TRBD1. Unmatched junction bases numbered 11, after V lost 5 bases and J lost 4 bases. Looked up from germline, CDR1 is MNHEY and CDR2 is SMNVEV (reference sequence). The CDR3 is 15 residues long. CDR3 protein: CASSVRQGSRYEQYF. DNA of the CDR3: TGTGCCAGCAGTGTTCGACAGGGTAGCAGGTACGAGCAGTACTTC.

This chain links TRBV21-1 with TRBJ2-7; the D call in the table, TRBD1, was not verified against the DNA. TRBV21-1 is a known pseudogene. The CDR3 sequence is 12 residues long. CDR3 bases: TGTGCCAGCAGCAAAATCCCAAACGAGCAGTACTTC. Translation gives CASSKIPNEQYF.

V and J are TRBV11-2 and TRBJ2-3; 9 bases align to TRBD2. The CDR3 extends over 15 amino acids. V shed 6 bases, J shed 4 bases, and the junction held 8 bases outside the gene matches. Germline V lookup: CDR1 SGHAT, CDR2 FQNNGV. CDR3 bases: TGTGCCAGCAGGGGCGGGGGGGGCTTTGCAGATACGCAGTATTTT. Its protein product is CASRGGGGFADTQYF.

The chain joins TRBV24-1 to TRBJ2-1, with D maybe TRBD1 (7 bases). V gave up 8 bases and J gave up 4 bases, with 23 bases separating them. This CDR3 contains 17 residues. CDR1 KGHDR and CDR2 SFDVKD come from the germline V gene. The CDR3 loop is CATTPGGSPSGYNEQFF. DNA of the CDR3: TGTGCCACCACCCCAGGGGGGTCCCCATCGGGGTACAATGAGCAGTTCTTC.

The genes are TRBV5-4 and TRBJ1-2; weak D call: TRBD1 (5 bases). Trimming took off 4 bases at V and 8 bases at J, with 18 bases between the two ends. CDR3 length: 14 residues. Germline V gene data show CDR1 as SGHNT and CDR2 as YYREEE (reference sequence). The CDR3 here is CASSPPDRLGGYTF. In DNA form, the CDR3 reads TGTGCCAGCAGCCCGCCCGACAGATTGGGAGGCTACACCTTC.

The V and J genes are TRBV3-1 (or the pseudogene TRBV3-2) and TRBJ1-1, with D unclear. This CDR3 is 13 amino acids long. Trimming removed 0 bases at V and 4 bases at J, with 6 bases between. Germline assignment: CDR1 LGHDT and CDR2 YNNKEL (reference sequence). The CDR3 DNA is TGTGCCAGCAGCCAAGATTTCGGCACTGAAGCTTTCTTT. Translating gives CASSQDFGTEAFF.

CDR3 in amino acids: CASSQETSGVYNEQFF. Here the CDR3 DNA reads TGTGCCAGCAGCCAAGAAACTAGCGGGGTCTACAATGAGCAGTTCTTC. This sequence joins TRBV3-1 (or the pseudogene TRBV3-2) and TRBJ2-1, with TRBD2 matching over 10 bases. From germline, CDR1 is LGHDT and CDR2 YNNKEL (reference sequence). CDR3 size: 16 residues. V shed 0 bases and J 3 bases; nucleotides not matched to a gene: 2.

CDR3 loop: CASRTSRGSGYTF. CDR3 nucleotides: TGTGCCAGCAGAACCTCGAGAGGGTCTGGCTACACCTTC. The V and J genes are TRBV2 and TRBJ1-2; D gene unclear. Germline V lookup: CDR1 SNHLY, CDR2 FYNNEI. The CDR3 contains 13 residues. V lost 6 bases and J lost 7, with 15 bases in between.

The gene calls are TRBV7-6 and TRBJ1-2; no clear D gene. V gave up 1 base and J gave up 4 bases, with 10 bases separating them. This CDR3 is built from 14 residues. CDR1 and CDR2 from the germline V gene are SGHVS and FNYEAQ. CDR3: CASSLDTAGYGYTF. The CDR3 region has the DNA TGTGCCAGCAGCTTAGATACAGCGGGCTATGGCTACACCTTC.

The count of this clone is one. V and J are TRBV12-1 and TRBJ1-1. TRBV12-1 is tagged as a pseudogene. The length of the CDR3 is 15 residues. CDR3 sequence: CASSPNYREGTEAFF. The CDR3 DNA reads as TGTGCCAGCAGCCCTAACTACAGGGAGGGCACTGAAGCTTTCTTT.

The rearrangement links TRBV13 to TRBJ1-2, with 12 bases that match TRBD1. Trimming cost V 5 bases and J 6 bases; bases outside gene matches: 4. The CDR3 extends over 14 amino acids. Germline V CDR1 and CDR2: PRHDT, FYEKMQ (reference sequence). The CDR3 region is CASSLGTGGNGYTF. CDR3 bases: TGTGCCAGCAGCCTGGGGACAGGGGGCAATGGCTACACCTTC.

In nucleotides, the CDR3 is TGTGCCAGCAGTGACCCCCAGCGGGGACCCGACACCGGGGAGCTGTTTTTT. Amino acids: CASSDPQRGPDTGELFF. This chain uses TRBV6-1 with TRBJ2-2; 7 bases line up with TRBD2. Germline values: CDR1 MNHNS, CDR2 SASEGT. With V trimmed by 3 bases and J by 3 bases, 10 bases remained unmatched. The length of the CDR3 is 17 residues.

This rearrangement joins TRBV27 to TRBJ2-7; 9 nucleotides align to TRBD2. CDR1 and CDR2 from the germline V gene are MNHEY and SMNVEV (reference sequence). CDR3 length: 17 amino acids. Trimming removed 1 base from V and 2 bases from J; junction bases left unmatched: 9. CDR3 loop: CASSLWTPTSGAYEQYF. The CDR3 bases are TGTGCCAGCAGTTTATGGACGCCGACTAGCGGAGCCTACGAGCAGTACTTC.

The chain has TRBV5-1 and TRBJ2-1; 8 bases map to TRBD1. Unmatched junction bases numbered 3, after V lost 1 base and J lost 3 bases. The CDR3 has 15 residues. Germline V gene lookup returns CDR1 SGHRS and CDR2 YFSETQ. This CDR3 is CASSLTGGDYNEQFF. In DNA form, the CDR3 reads TGCGCCAGCAGCTTGACAGGGGGTGACTACAATGAGCAGTTCTTC. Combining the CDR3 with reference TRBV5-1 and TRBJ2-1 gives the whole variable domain KAGVTQTPRYLIKTRGQQVTLSCSPISGHRSVSWYQQTPGQGLQFLFEYFSETQRNKGNFPGRFSGRQFSNSRSEMNVSTLELGDSALYLCASSLTGGDYNEQFFGPGTRLTVL.

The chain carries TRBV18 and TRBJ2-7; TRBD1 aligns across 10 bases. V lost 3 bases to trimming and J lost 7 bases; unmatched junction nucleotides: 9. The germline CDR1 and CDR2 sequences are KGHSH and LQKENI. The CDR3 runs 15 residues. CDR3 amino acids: CASSPTRQGAGEQYF. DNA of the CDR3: TGTGCCAGCTCACCCACCCGACAGGGGGCAGGGGAGCAGTACTTC.

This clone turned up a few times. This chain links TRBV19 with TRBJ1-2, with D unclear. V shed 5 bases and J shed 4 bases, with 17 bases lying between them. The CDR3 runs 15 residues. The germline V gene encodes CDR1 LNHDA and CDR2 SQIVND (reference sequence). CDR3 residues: CASSRSGGSPYGYTF. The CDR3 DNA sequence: TGTGCCAGTAGTCGTTCGGGAGGGTCTCCCTATGGCTACACCTTC. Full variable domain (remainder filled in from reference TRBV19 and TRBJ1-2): DGGITQSPKYLFRKEGQNVTLSCEQNLNHDAMYWYRQDPGQGLRLIYYSQIVNDFQKGDIAEGYSVSREKKESFPLTVTSAQKNPTAFYLCASSRSGGSPYGYTFGSGTRLTVV.

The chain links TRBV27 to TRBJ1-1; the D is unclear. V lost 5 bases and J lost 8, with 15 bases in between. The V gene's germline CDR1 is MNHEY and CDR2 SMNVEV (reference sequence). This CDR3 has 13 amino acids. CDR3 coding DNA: TGTGCCAGCAGTCCTGGACTCGAGGCGGAAGCTTTCTTT. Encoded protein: CASSPGLEAEAFF.